The entry that follows covers one T cell receptor beta chain sequence. 60 Vbeta and 13 Jbeta primers were used in PCR. The table came from immunoSEQ multiplex PCR; TCRdb's copy has only in-frame clones and leaves some out. The sample yields 200,000 or so clones, about 79% seen once. Trimming left V 7 bases short and J 6 bases short, with 12 bases between. Germline V CDR1 and CDR2: MDHEN, SYDVKM. The CDR3 consists of 12 residues. The sample is drawn from a study of cytomegalovirus exposure and HLA in healthy donors. V usage is TRBV28 and J usage is TRBJ1-2, with a possible D match to TRBD1 (6 bases). Sequencing was carried out using PBMCs. This sequence originates from a boy aged 2 to 10 in good health and CMV-seronegative. This chain's CDR3 is CASNSYRDGYTF. CDR3 coding DNA: TGTGCCAGCAATTCCTACAGGGATGGCTACACCTTC.